The clone carrying this TCR beta chain turned up a few times. Its specificity is not known. V trimming: 0 bases; J trimming: 10 bases; junction bases outside the gene matches: 6. The CDR3 length is 15 residues. CDR1 is MGHDK and CDR2 is SYGVNS in the germline V gene. TCRdb reanalysed the reads using MiXCR and keeps one entry per CDR3 protein. The repertoire has over 150,000 distinct CDR3 sequences, approximately 20% of them found once; the top ten carry just under 3%. The data belong to a study of T cell repertoires in cytomegalovirus infection. In the study overall: Evidence of both CMV infection and a matching HLA type came from public TCR beta signatures. Study results and caveats: HLA-C-restricted TCR beta clonotypes specific for CMV led the ex vivo response.

This chain uses TRBV25-1 with TRBJ1-4; 9 bases are a match to TRBD1. The sample was PBMCs. The sequence was collected from a human donor in good health (CMV status not recorded). Some clones in this sample may be carry-over from other donors' samples. As DNA, the CDR3 is TGTGCCAGCAGTGAATACGGGACAGGGTCCGGAAAACTGTTTTTT. It specifies CASSEYGTGSGKLFF.